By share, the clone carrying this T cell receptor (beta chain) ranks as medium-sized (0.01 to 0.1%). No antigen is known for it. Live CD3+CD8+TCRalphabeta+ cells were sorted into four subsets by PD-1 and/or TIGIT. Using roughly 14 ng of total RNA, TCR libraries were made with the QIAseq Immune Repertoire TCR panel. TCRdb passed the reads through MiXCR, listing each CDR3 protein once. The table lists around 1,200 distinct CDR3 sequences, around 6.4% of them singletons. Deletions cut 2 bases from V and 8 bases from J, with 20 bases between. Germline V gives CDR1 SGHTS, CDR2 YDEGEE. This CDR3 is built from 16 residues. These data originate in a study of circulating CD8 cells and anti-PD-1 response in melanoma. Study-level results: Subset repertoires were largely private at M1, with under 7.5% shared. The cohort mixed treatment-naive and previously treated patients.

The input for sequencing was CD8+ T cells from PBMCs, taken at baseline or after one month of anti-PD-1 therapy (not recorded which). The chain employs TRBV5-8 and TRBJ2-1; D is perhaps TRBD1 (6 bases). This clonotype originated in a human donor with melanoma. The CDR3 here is CASSFQGGARADEQFF. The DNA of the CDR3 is TGTGCCAGCAGCTTCCAAGGGGGTGCCCGGGCGGATGAGCAGTTCTTC.